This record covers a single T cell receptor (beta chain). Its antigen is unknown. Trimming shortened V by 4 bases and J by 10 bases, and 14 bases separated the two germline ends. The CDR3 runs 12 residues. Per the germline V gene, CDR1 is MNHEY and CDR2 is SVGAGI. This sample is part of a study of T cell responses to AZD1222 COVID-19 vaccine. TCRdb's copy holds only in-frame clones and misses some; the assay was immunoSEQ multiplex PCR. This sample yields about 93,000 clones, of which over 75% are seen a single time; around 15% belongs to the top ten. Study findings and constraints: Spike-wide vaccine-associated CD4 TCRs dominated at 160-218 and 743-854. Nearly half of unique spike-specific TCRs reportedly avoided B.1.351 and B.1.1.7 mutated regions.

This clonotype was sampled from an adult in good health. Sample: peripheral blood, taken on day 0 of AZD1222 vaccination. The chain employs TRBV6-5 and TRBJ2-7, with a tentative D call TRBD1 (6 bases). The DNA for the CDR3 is TGTGCCAGCAGTTCCATTCCGGGACATCAGTACTTC. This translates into CASSSIPGHQYF.